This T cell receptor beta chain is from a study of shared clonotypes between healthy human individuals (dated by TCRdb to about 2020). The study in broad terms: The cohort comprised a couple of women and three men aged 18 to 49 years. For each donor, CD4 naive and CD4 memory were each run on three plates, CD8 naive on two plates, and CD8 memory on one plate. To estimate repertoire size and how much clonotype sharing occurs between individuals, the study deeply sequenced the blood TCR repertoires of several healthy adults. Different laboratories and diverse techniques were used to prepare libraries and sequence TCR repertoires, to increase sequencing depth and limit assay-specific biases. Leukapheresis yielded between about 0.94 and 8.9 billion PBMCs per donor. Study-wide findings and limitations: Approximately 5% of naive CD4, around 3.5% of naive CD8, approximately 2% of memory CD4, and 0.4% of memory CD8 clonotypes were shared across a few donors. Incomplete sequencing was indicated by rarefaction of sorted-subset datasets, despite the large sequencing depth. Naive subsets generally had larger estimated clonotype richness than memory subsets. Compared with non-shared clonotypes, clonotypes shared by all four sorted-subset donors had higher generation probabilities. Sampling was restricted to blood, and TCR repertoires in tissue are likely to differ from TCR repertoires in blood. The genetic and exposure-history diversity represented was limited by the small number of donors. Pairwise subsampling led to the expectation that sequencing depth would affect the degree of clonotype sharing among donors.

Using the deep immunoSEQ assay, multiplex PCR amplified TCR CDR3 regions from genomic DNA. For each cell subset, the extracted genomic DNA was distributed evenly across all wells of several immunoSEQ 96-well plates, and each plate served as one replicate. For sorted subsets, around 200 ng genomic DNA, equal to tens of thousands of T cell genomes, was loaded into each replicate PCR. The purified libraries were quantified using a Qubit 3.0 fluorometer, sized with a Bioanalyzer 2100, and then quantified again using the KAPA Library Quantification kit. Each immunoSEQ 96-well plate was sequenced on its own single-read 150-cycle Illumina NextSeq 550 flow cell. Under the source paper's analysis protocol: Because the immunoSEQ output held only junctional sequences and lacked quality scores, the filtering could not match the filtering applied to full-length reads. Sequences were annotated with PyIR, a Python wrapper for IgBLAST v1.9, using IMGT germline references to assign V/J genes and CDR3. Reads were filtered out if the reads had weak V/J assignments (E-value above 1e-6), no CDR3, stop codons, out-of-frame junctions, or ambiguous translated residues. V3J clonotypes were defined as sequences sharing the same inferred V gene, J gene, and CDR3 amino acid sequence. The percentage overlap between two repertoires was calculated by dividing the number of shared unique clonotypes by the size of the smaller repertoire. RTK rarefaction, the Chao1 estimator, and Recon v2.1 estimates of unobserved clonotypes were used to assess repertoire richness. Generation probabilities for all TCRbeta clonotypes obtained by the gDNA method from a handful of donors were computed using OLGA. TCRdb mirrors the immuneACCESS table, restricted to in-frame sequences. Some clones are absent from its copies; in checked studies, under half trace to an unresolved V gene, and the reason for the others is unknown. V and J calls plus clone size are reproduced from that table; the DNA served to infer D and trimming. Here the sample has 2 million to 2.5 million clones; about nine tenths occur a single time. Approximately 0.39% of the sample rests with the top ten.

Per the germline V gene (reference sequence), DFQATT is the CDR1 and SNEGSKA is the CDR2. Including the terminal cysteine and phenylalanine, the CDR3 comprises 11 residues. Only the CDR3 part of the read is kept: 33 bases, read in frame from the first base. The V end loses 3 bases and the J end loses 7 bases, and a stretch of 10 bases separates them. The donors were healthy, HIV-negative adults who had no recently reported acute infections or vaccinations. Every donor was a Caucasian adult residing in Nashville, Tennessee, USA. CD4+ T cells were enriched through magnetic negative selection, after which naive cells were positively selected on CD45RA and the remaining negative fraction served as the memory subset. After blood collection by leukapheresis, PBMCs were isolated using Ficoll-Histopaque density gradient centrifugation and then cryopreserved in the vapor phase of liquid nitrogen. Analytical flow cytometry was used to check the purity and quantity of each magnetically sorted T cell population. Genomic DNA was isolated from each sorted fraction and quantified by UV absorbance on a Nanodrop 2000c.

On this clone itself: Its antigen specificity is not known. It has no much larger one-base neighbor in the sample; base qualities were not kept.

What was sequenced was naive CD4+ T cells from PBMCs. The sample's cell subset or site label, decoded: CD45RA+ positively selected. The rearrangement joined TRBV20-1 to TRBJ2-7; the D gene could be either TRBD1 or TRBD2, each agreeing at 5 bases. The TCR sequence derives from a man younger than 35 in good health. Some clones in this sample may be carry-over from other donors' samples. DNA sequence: TGCAGTGCTAGGGGGACGGGAGAGCAGTACTTC. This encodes CSARGTGEQYF.